The clone carrying this TCR beta chain was observed a handful of times. As to time point: patch test 2, 6 weeks after DPC sensitization. Treatment here: therapeutic diphenylcyclopropenone sensitization with weekly scalp DPC. At patch-test visits, sampling came before the patch test. The entry originates in a study of human T cells and chemical hapten exposure. The wider study: A patient group, mainly female, showed alopecia areata, totalis or universalis.

Unique molecular identifiers were affixed to discrete cDNA molecules within the library. TCRdb re-called the RACE reads with MiXCR, one entry per CDR3 protein. The sample lists approximately 75,000 distinct CDR3 sequences; 8.5% were seen once. The CDR3 loop spans 11 amino acids. Trimming stripped 11 bases from V and 7 bases from J, with 13 bases between. The V gene's germline CDR1 is SGHTA and CDR2 FQGNSA. The clonotype originates from a woman aged 50 to 65 with alopecia areata. Some clones in this sample may be carry-over from other donors' samples. The specimen comprised whole blood, sampled in connection with sensitization to the hapten diphenylcyclopropenone (DPC). The chain links TRBV7-2 to TRBJ2-3; D unresolved. The CDR3 region has the DNA TGTGCCGCCTCGGAGCTATATACGCAGTATTTT. It codes for CAASELYTQYF.